The 30 T cell receptor beta chains listed next were all sequenced from one sample in a study of blood T cell repertoires in COVID-19. Here immunoSEQ multiplex PCR was the method, and the copy in TCRdb shows in-frame clones only, minus some. The sample consists of 100,000 or so clones, 70% to 90% of them appearing once. The source material was peripheral blood. The receptors stem from a woman aged 55-69 years with acute or convalescent COVID-19.

The genes are TRBV6-5 and TRBJ1-1; 10 nucleotides match TRBD1. The germline V gene encodes CDR1 MNHEY and CDR2 SVGAGI. V lost 5 bases to trimming and J lost 7 bases; unmatched junction nucleotides: 7. The CDR3 is made up of 14 amino acids. CDR3: CASSLRTGGSEAFF. The DNA for the CDR3 is TGTGCCAGCAGTCTCCGGACAGGGGGTAGTGAAGCTTTCTTT.

This rearrangement joins TRBV18 to TRBJ1-2; the match to TRBD1 covers 7 bases. The V and J ends lost 3 bases and 4 bases, in that order; junction bases with no gene match: 2. The CDR3 runs 13 residues. In germline, CDR1 is KGHSH, CDR2 LQKENI. Here the CDR3 DNA reads TGTGCCAGCTCACCTGACAGGGCCTATGGCTACACCTTC. Translation gives CASSPDRAYGYTF.

The gene calls are TRBV9 and TRBJ2-7, with TRBD1 matching over 8 bases. V lost 2 bases, J lost 3 bases, and 4 bases stayed unmatched. CDR1 is SGDLS and CDR2 is YYNGEE in the germline V gene. CDR3 length equals 14 residues. In DNA, the CDR3 is TGTGCCAGCAGCGTCGGACAGGGATACTACGAGCAGTACGTC. This encodes CASSVGQGYYEQYV.

The rearrangement links TRBV9 to TRBJ1-2, with 8 positions matching TRBD1. CDR1 and CDR2 (germline): SGDLS, YYNGEE. J gave up 4 bases and V 3 bases, and 5 bases lay outside the gene matches. The CDR3 covers 14 residues. The DNA for the CDR3 is TGTGCCAGCAGCGCTTATGGACAGGGCTATGGCTACACCTTC. Translated: CASSAYGQGYGYTF. Using reference TRBV9 and TRBJ1-2 for the parts outside the CDR3, the full variable domain is DSGVTQTPKHLITATGQRVTLRCSPRSGDLSVYWYQQSLDQGLQFLIQYYNGEERAKGNILERFSAQQFPDLHSELNLSSLELGDSALYFCASSAYGQGYGYTFGSGTRLTVV.

The chain employs TRBV6-6 and TRBJ2-3, with 8 nucleotides matching TRBD1. V shed 5 bases and J 2 bases; nucleotides not matched to a gene: 9. From germline, CDR1 is MNHNY and CDR2 SVGAGI (reference sequence). The CDR3 spans 16 residues. The CDR3 sequence: CASSPSGTGITDTQYF. DNA of the CDR3: TGTGCCAGCAGTCCCTCCGGGACAGGAATCACAGATACGCAGTATTTT.

In the case of this clone: The same CDR3 also results from other DNA sequences found in this sample. The chain is built from TRBV7-9 and TRBJ1-2; no clear D. Per the germline V gene, CDR1 is SEHNR and CDR2 is FQNEAQ (reference sequence). The CDR3 has 13 amino acids. The V end lost 1 base, the J end lost 7 bases, and 10 bases lay between the germline ends. The CDR3 sequence: CASSLGDTGGYTF. CDR3 coding DNA: TGTGCCAGCAGCTTAGGTGACACCGGTGGCTACACCTTC.

This clone was picked up one time. V usage is TRBV19 and J usage is TRBJ2-1; D perhaps matches TRBD2 (6 bases). V was trimmed by 2 bases and J by 9 bases, leaving 14 bases between them. CDR1 and CDR2 (germline): LNHDA, SQIVND (reference sequence). The length of the CDR3 is 14 residues. Written as DNA, the CDR3 is TGTGCCAGTAGTATATCTCCTAGCGCGGGTGAGCAGTTCTTC. Protein product: CASSISPSAGEQFF.

The chain couples TRBV19 to TRBJ2-7; 7 nucleotides align to TRBD2. This CDR3 contains 13 residues. Germline V CDR1 and CDR2: LNHDA, SQIVND (reference sequence). V gave up 4 bases and J gave up 2 bases; unmatched junction bases: 2. The CDR3 spells CASSRDYTYEQYF. CDR3 nucleotides: TGTGCCAGTAGTAGGGACTATACCTACGAGCAGTACTTC.

The genes are TRBV5-8 and TRBJ1-6; D may be TRBD1 (6 bases). Deletions cut 3 bases from V and 14 bases from J, with 24 bases between. CDR3 length equals 16 residues. Germline CDR1 is SGHTS and CDR2 is YDEGEE. The CDR3 region is CASSSPEGRGVSSLHF. The DNA of the CDR3 is TGTGCCAGCAGCTCACCCGAGGGGAGGGGGGTATCCTCCCTCCACTTT. The variable domain in full, completed from reference TRBV5-8 and TRBJ1-6, reads EAGVTQSPTHLIKTRGQQATLRCSPISGHTSVYWYQQALGLGLQFLLWYDEGEERNRGNFPPRFSGRQFPNYSSELNVNALELEDSALYLCASSSPEGRGVSSLHFGNGTRLTVT.

This clone came up once. This rearrangement joins TRBV3-1 (or the pseudogene TRBV3-2) to TRBJ2-2; 11 nucleotides line up with TRBD1. Germline CDR1 reads LGHDT; CDR2 reads YNNKEL (reference sequence). The junction had 13 bases not matched to a gene; V was cut back by 4 bases and J by 15 bases. The CDR3 loop spans 15 amino acids. CDR3: CASSRTGGGLFGMFF. In DNA, the CDR3 is TGTGCCAGCAGCCGGACAGGGGGCGGACTTTTTGGGATGTTTTTT.

V is TRBV28 and J is TRBJ2-7; 8 nucleotides match TRBD1. Germline CDR1 is MDHEN and CDR2 is SYDVKM. Germline trimming cut 10 bases from V and 3 bases from J; bases unmatched to any gene: 5. This CDR3 is built from 12 residues. CDR3 loop: CATQGAHYEQYF. Written as DNA, the CDR3 is TGTGCCACCCAGGGGGCCCACTACGAGCAGTACTTC.

The J gene is TRBJ2-3, the V gene TRBV19; TRBD1 is a possible D gene (6 bases). Germline V gene lookup returns CDR1 LNHDA and CDR2 SQIVND (reference sequence). CDR3 length: 14 residues. Between the trimmed V and J ends, which lost 5 bases and 4 bases, there was a span of 13 bases. The CDR3 loop is CASSERGTSDTQYF. CDR3 bases: TGTGCCAGTAGTGAACGTGGGACATCAGATACGCAGTATTTT.

The chain uses TRBV18 and TRBJ1-4; D unresolved. The V gene's germline CDR1 is KGHSH and CDR2 LQKENI. Deletions cut 1 base from V and 0 bases from J, with 12 bases between. This CDR3 is built from 17 residues. The CDR3 DNA is TGTGCCAGCTCACCACGGGGAGGGCAGGCAACTAATGAAAAACTGTTTTTT. Translating gives CASSPRGGQATNEKLFF.

This clone was recorded once. This rearrangement joins TRBV28 to TRBJ1-2; the D gene is possibly TRBD1 (6 bases). This CDR3 has 14 amino acids. Between the trimmed V and J ends, which lost 7 bases and 8 bases, there was a span of 20 bases. Germline lookup yields CDR1 MDHEN and CDR2 SYDVKM. CDR3 region: CASMSQGTPGGYTF. The DNA of the CDR3 is TGTGCCAGCATGAGTCAGGGGACCCCAGGGGGCTACACCTTC.

The V call is TRBV11-1, the J call TRBJ1-1, with 7 bases identical to TRBD1. Germline trimming cut 4 bases from V and 3 bases from J; bases unmatched to any gene: 11. Germline CDR1 and CDR2: SGHAT and FQDESV (reference sequence). The CDR3 consists of 16 residues. DNA of the CDR3: TGTGCCAGCAGCTCTGAGCCGGTCAGGGGGGACACTGAAGCTTTCTTT. It translates to CASSSEPVRGDTEAFF.

This chain uses TRBV4-2 with TRBJ2-1, with TRBD2 matching 7 bases. The CDR3 has 15 amino acids. The germline V gene has CDR1 LGHNA and CDR2 YNFKEQ. J was trimmed by 4 bases and V by 1 base; bases with no gene match: 4. CDR3: CASSQAASGYNEQFF. The CDR3 nucleotides read TGTGCCAGCAGCCAAGCGGCTAGCGGATACAATGAGCAGTTCTTC.

This clone turned up a few times. The chain is built from TRBV5-1 and TRBJ2-3; 11 bases align to TRBD1. CDR1 is SGHRS and CDR2 is YFSETQ in the germline V gene. CDR3 length: 16 residues. The V and J ends lost 0 bases and 4 bases, in that order; junction bases with no gene match: 4. Here the CDR3 DNA reads TGCGCCAGCAGCTTGGCGCGGACAGGGGGCGCAGATACGCAGTATTTT. Translation: CASSLARTGGADTQYF.

The chain combines TRBV6-5 with TRBJ2-1; 12 positions match TRBD2. V lost 6 bases, J lost 9 bases, and 3 bases stayed unmatched. Germline CDR1 reads MNHEY; CDR2 reads SVGAGI. CDR3 length equals 13 residues. The CDR3 region is CASSRLAGAEQFF. DNA of the CDR3: TGTGCCAGCAGCAGACTAGCGGGAGCTGAGCAGTTCTTC.

In this sample, this clone turned up a few times. This chain connects TRBV27 to TRBJ2-1; perhaps TRBD1 as D (6 bases). The CDR3 spans 16 residues. The ends were cut back, 2 bases at V and 6 bases at J, with 17 bases in the middle. Germline V CDR1 and CDR2: MNHEY, SMNVEV (reference sequence). CDR3 protein: CASSLRAGAWVNEQFF. DNA of the CDR3: TGTGCCAGCAGTTTAAGGGCAGGGGCATGGGTCAATGAGCAGTTCTTC.

As to this clone: This specimen includes other DNA sequences encoding the same CDR3. The chain uses TRBV28 and TRBJ1-3; D gene ambiguous. CDR1 is MDHEN, CDR2 SYDVKM, per germline. Deletions cut 1 base from V and 0 bases from J, with 7 bases between. The CDR3 covers 15 residues. The CDR3, as DNA: TGTGCCAGCAGTTTATCCGTCAGCTCTGGAAACACCATATATTTT. Translation gives CASSLSVSSGNTIYF. The whole variable domain, filled in from reference TRBV28 and TRBJ1-3, reads DVKVTQSSRYLVKRTGEKVFLECVQDMDHENMFWYRQDPGLGLRLIYFSYDVKMKEKGDIPEGYSVSREKKERFSLILESASTNQTSMYLCASSLSVSSGNTIYFGEGSWLTVV.

The gene calls are TRBV19 and TRBJ1-4, with TRBD1 matching over 8 bases. The CDR3 is made up of 15 amino acids. Germline V gives CDR1 LNHDA, CDR2 SQIVND (reference sequence). V lost 4 bases to trimming and J lost 8 bases; unmatched junction nucleotides: 9. The CDR3 spells CASSTPGTGHEKLFF. In nucleotides, the CDR3 is TGTGCCAGTAGTACCCCCGGGACAGGTCACGAAAAACTGTTTTTT.

V and J are TRBV30 and TRBJ1-6, with 9 positions matching TRBD1. The CDR3 runs 14 residues. J lost 10 bases, V lost 2 bases, and 6 bases had no gene match. Germline V gene sequence: CDR1 GTSNPN, CDR2 SVGIG (reference sequence). CDR3 protein: CAWSSGTGNSPLHF. The CDR3 nucleotides read TGTGCCTGGAGTTCCGGGACAGGGAACTCACCCCTCCACTTT. The complete variable domain, with remaining parts taken from reference TRBV30 and TRBJ1-6, reads SQTIHQWPATLVQPVGSPLSLECTVEGTSNPNLYWYRQAAGRGLQLLFYSVGIGQISSEVPQNLSASRPQDRQFILSSKKLLLSDSGFYLCAWSSGTGNSPLHFGNGTRLTVT.

This chain links TRBV2 with TRBJ1-2; TRBD1 is a possible D gene (6 bases). Germline V gene sequence: CDR1 SNHLY, CDR2 FYNNEI. Trimming pared 8 bases from V and 8 bases from J, leaving 12 bases between. The length of the CDR3 is 11 residues. The CDR3 here is CASYSGAGYTF. The DNA for the CDR3 is TGTGCCAGCTACTCAGGGGCAGGCTACACCTTC.

The genes are TRBV20-1 and TRBJ2-7; 7 bases map to TRBD2. The V and J ends lost 3 bases and 6 bases, in that order; junction bases with no gene match: 11. The CDR3 totals 14 residues. Germline CDR1 and CDR2: DFQATT and SNEGSKA (reference sequence). The CDR3 region has the DNA TGCAGTGCTAGTCAGGGACTAACCAGTCGCGAGCAGTACTTC. Its protein product is CSASQGLTSREQYF.

The chain combines TRBV10-3 with TRBJ2-1, with 15 bases identical to TRBD2. The germline V gene encodes CDR1 ENHRY and CDR2 SYGVKD. V was clipped by 4 bases and J by 13 bases; unmatched bases: 11. The CDR3 spans 16 residues. Here the CDR3 DNA reads TGTGCCATCAGTGCCTCAACCTCGGGACTAGCGGGAGGTCAGTTCTTC. This translates into CAISASTSGLAGGQFF.

CDR3 region: CASSLGWAQPQHF. CDR3 in DNA: TGTGCCAGCAGCTTGGGATGGGCCCAGCCCCAGCATTTT. The chain has TRBV5-6 and TRBJ1-5; D is unclear. Trimming shortened V by 0 bases and J by 7 bases, and 8 bases separated the two germline ends. There are 13 residues in the CDR3. Germline CDR1 is SGHDT and CDR2 is YYEEEE.

This clone came up a few times. The chain links TRBV10-3 to TRBJ1-2, with D perhaps TRBD1 (5 bases). The CDR3 is 14 amino acids. From germline, CDR1 is ENHRY and CDR2 SYGVKD. Trimming removed 4 bases at V and 8 bases at J, with 17 bases between. The CDR3 reads CAISGDKTGRGYTF. CDR3 nucleotide sequence: TGTGCCATCAGTGGAGATAAAACAGGTAGAGGCTACACCTTC.

This sequence joins TRBV5-1 and TRBJ2-2; D gene uncertain. Deletions cut 0 bases from V and 7 bases from J, with 10 bases between. Germline values: CDR1 SGHRS, CDR2 YFSETQ. This CDR3 spans 14 amino acids. The CDR3 is CASSLGSLVGELFF. Here the CDR3 DNA reads TGCGCCAGCAGCTTGGGCTCTTTAGTCGGGGAGCTGTTTTTT.

The chain joins TRBV7-3 to TRBJ2-1; 10 bases are shared with TRBD2. Unmatched junction bases numbered 11, after V lost 4 bases and J lost 5 bases. The CDR3 is 17 amino acids. Germline loops: CDR1 SGHTA, CDR2 FQGTGA. In DNA form, the CDR3 reads TGTGCCAGCAGCTCATACCCTAGCGGGAGAGTAGACAATGAGCAGTTCTTC. Its translation is CASSSYPSGRVDNEQFF. Filled out from reference TRBV7-3 and TRBJ2-1, the complete variable domain reads GAGVSQTPSNKVTEKGKYVELRCDPISGHTALYWYRQSLGQGPEFLIYFQGTGAADDSGLPNDRFFAVRPEGSVSTLKIQRTERGDSAVYLCASSSYPSGRVDNEQFFGPGTRLTVL.

In this sample, this clone turned up once. The chain employs TRBV20-1 and TRBJ1-6; D gene unclear. This CDR3 contains 14 residues. Per germline, CDR1 DFQATT and CDR2 SNEGSKA (reference sequence). V was trimmed by 3 bases and J by 7 bases, leaving 13 bases between them. CDR3 DNA: TGCAGTGCTAGTATAGGCAGGTTGAATTCACCCCTCCACTTT. Amino acids: CSASIGRLNSPLHF.